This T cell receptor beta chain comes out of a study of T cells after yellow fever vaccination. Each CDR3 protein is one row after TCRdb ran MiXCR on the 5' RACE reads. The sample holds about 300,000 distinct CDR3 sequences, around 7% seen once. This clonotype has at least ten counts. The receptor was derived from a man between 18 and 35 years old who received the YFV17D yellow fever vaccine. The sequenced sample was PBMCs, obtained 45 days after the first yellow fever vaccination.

CDR3 protein: CASSPGQVETQYF. CDR3 DNA sequence: TGTGCCAGCAGTCCGGGACAGGTTGAGACCCAGTACTTC. V usage is TRBV12-3 or TRBV12-4 and J usage is TRBJ2-5; TRBD1 aligns across 8 bases. This CDR3 comprises 13 residues. After removal of 5 bases from V and 5 bases from J, the junction contained 4 bases not matched to a gene.